Listed below are T cell receptor beta chains from one sample, sequenced in a study of T cells in localized non-small cell lung cancer. Some clones are missing from TCRdb's copy, which holds only in-frame ones; the method was immunoSEQ multiplex PCR. The table shows tens of thousands of clones, with 80% to 85% occurring only once. The starting material was PBMCs, obtained before any cancer treatment. These receptors were taken from a man between 40 and 70 years old with stage II lung adenocarcinoma. Both conserved end residues are part of each CDR3. Fields, in order: J gene, V gene, CDR3 protein.

j_call: TRBJ1-1
v_call: TRBV5-4
cdr3_aa: CASSPDLENTEAFF

j_call: TRBJ1-1
v_call: TRBV9
cdr3_aa: CASSAQNSFPKTEAFF

j_call: TRBJ2-7
v_call: TRBV10-3
cdr3_aa: CAISDRGLNEQYF

j_call: TRBJ2-2
v_call: TRBV6-1
cdr3_aa: CASSELSGRTGELFF

j_call: TRBJ1-1
v_call: TRBV5-1
cdr3_aa: CASSLIQGGKNTEAFF

j_call: TRBJ2-1
v_call: TRBV7-2
cdr3_aa: CASSYTTGALNEQFF

j_call: TRBJ2-1
v_call: TRBV29-1
cdr3_aa: CSVGGALDNYNEQFF

j_call: TRBJ2-3
v_call: TRBV14
cdr3_aa: CASSRESWTPYRDTQYF

j_call: TRBJ1-1
v_call: TRBV4-2
cdr3_aa: CASSQSDTEAFF

j_call: TRBJ1-1
v_call: TRBV27
cdr3_aa: CASIGRREAFF

j_call: TRBJ1-5
v_call: TRBV2
cdr3_aa: CAGTANSNQPQHF

j_call: TRBJ2-3
v_call: TRBV11-2
cdr3_aa: CASSLGLAMADTQYF

j_call: TRBJ2-1
v_call: TRBV7-7
cdr3_aa: CASSLSRGNNEQFF

j_call: TRBJ1-4
v_call: TRBV27
cdr3_aa: CASSPGRGPTNEKLFF

j_call: TRBJ2-5
v_call: TRBV11-3
cdr3_aa: CASSSTETQYF

j_call: TRBJ2-7
v_call: TRBV5-1
cdr3_aa: CASSPGQGFYEQYF

j_call: TRBJ2-2
v_call: TRBV2
cdr3_aa: CATRGDTGELFF

j_call: TRBJ1-1
v_call: TRBV5-1
cdr3_aa: CASSLGWVFWGTEAFF

j_call: TRBJ1-1
v_call: TRBV27
cdr3_aa: CASSLVGEAFF

j_call: TRBJ2-7
v_call: TRBV7-2
cdr3_aa: CASSLTTSGIVSYEQYF

j_call: TRBJ2-2
v_call: TRBV11-2
cdr3_aa: CASRPPGQGGSGELFF

j_call: TRBJ1-2
v_call: TRBV4-2
cdr3_aa: CASSRLHYGYTF

j_call: TRBJ2-3
v_call: TRBV4-3
cdr3_aa: CASSQGSSGRDTQYF

j_call: TRBJ2-1
v_call: TRBV2
cdr3_aa: CASSEAGWYNEQFF

j_call: TRBJ2-1
v_call: TRBV27
cdr3_aa: CASSLPDGNNEQFF

j_call: TRBJ2-5
v_call: TRBV4-1
cdr3_aa: CASSPTLTETQYF

j_call: TRBJ1-5
v_call: TRBV19
cdr3_aa: CASSIALGGIGSNQPQHF

j_call: TRBJ1-5
v_call: TRBV5-8
cdr3_aa: CASSQNRANQPQHF

j_call: TRBJ2-7
v_call: TRBV4-1
cdr3_aa: CASSQGTGLQYEQYF

j_call: TRBJ1-2
v_call: TRBV6-6
cdr3_aa: CASSLWGDGYTF

j_call: TRBJ1-3
v_call: TRBV27
cdr3_aa: CASSLGTAGNTIYF

j_call: TRBJ2-1
v_call: TRBV27
cdr3_aa: CASSLLGTSGRFSNEQFF

j_call: TRBJ1-2
v_call: TRBV29-1
cdr3_aa: CSTRDGGEGYTF

j_call: TRBJ1-6
v_call: TRBV18
cdr3_aa: CASSPGQGDNSPLHF

j_call: TRBJ1-1
v_call: TRBV5-5
cdr3_aa: CASSLALPRGPDTEAFF

j_call: TRBJ1-5
v_call: TRBV15
cdr3_aa: CATSSSTGGVQPQHF

j_call: TRBJ1-1
v_call: TRBV7-2
cdr3_aa: CASSSKQYTEAFF

j_call: TRBJ2-3
v_call: TRBV5-6
cdr3_aa: CASSLRGTGFKDTQYF

j_call: TRBJ1-1
v_call: TRBV6-5
cdr3_aa: CASSPFRAGNTEAFF

j_call: TRBJ2-5
v_call: TRBV9
cdr3_aa: CASTPAAYQETQYF

j_call: TRBJ1-4
v_call: TRBV6-1
cdr3_aa: CASSGPGAELFF

j_call: TRBJ1-1
v_call: TRBV25-1
cdr3_aa: CASSSTGTEAFF